The sequence of this TCR beta chain was determined in a study of OX40 agonist ivuxolimab in advanced cancers. Regarding the study in general: Ivuxolimab was a fully human IgG2 agonistic monoclonal antibody targeting the costimulatory receptor OX40 (CD134). The point of sequencing TCRbeta in the periphery was to test whether ivuxolimab changed TCR sequence diversity and drove clonal T-cell expansion. Patients were allowed to have had prior anti-PD-1, anti-PD-L1 or anti-CTLA-4 therapy, and around two fifths of the dose-escalation patients had been treated with checkpoint inhibitors. Intravenous ivuxolimab was administered to patients every 2 weeks at six dose levels: 0.01, 0.1, 0.3, 1.5, 3 and 10 mg/kg. The dose-escalation cohort was approximately 83% male with a mean age of about 54 years, ranging from roughly 23 to 79. Of the approximately 50 dose-escalation patients, hepatocellular carcinoma was present in roughly 19, melanoma in approximately 15, renal cell carcinoma in 9 and head and neck cancer in 9. The paper covers the monotherapy dose-escalation part of the phase I ivuxolimab trial, which included N ≈ 52 patients. Partial responses occurred in three dose-escalation patients: two with cutaneous melanoma and one with hepatocellular carcinoma. Broader findings and caveats from the paper: Low levels of normalized T-cell clonal expansion were also seen in some nonresponding patients. In partial responders in the 0.1-3.0 mg/kg groups, normalized peripheral clonal expansion was found to be among the lowest, especially among CD8+ T cells. After ivuxolimab, CD8+ T cells had more expanded clones than CD4+ T cells on average. At doses of 0.1 to 3.0 mg/kg, clonal expansion of both CD4+ and CD8+ blood T cells was observed from baseline to week 6. The antigen specificity of the clonally expanded peripheral T cells was not determined.

The trial excluded patients who had a history of autoimmune disease or who were on systemic immunosuppression. Peripheral blood for TCR sequencing was collected from all dose cohorts at baseline, on cycle 4 day 1, and on cycle 7 day 1. Samples came from an open-label, multicenter, first-in-human phase I dose-escalation trial of ivuxolimab. Adults with locally advanced or metastatic melanoma, renal cell, hepatocellular, or head and neck squamous cell carcinoma were enrolled in the trial. Before TCR sequencing, CD4+ and CD8+ T cells were separately sorted from peripheral blood. About this clone: Its antigen is still unknown. No much larger clone exists at a distance of one base, and base qualities are not known.

The V end gives up 3 bases and the J end 4 bases, leaving 3 bases in the junction not matched to a gene. The CDR3 runs 15 amino acids, cysteine and phenylalanine included. Only the CDR3 part of the read is kept: 45 bases, read in frame from the first base. Per the germline V gene (reference sequence), LNHDA is the CDR1 and SQIVND is the CDR2. For sequencing of the TCRbeta CDR3 region, genomic DNA was extracted from the sorted cells. The immunoSEQ Assay was used for sequencing of TCRbeta CDR3 regions. TCRdb limited this immuneACCESS table to in-frame rearrangements with V and J called. A share of clones is missing; checked studies link under half to unresolved V genes, and the rest is unexplained. A total of approximately 60,000 clones appear in this sample, more than 70% of them only once. The ten largest clonotypes hold roughly 7% of the sample.

Material: CD4+ or CD8+ T cells sorted from blood, obtained in a trial of the OX40 agonist ivuxolimab. This chain joins TRBV19 to TRBJ2-5, with TRBD2 matching 12 junction bases. The receptor was isolated from an adult with an advanced solid tumor such as melanoma, head and neck, liver or kidney cancer. DNA sequence: TGTGCCAGTAGTATCTTACTAGCGGGAGGAGAGACCCAGTACTTC. This translates into CASSILLAGGETQYF.